These 9 T cell receptor beta chains were all obtained from the same sample, sequenced in a study of shared clonotypes between healthy human individuals. TCRdb's copy holds only in-frame clones and misses some; the assay was immunoSEQ multiplex PCR. The sample lists around 500,000 clones; over 70% were seen once. What was sequenced was PBMCs. Source of these receptors: a woman between 40 and 55 years old in good health. Some clones in this sample may be carry-over from other donors' samples.

There are many counts of this clone. The identical CDR3 is also encoded by other nucleotide sequences in the sample. V and J are TRBV5-1 and TRBJ1-5; 7 nucleotides line up with TRBD1. The V and J ends lost 4 bases and 0 bases, in that order; junction bases with no gene match: 13. This CDR3 contains 18 residues. Germline CDR1 is SGHRS and CDR2 is YFSETQ. CDR3 nucleotide sequence: TGCGCCAGCAGCCCGACGGTAGGGGGCGCGAGTAGCAATCAGCCCCAGCATTTT. As protein: CASSPTVGGASSNQPQHF.

This clone was seen repeatedly, ten times or more. This sample includes further DNA sequences coding for the same CDR3. The chain is built from TRBV5-1 and TRBJ2-7, with D unresolved. V lost 4 bases, J lost 3 bases, and 11 bases lay in between. This CDR3 has 13 amino acids. From germline, CDR1 is SGHRS and CDR2 YFSETQ. CDR3: CASSLTGGYEQYF. The CDR3 coding sequence is TGCGCCAGCAGCCTCACGGGTGGCTACGAGCAGTACTTC.

This clone was observed a few times. The gene calls are TRBV19 and TRBJ2-7; TRBD1 agrees at 7 bases. The junction had 4 bases not matched to a gene; V was cut back by 1 base and J by 7 bases. Germline V gives CDR1 LNHDA, CDR2 SQIVND (reference sequence). The CDR3 extends over 13 amino acids. The CDR3 sequence is CASSIAAGGEQYF. CDR3 in DNA: TGTGCCAGTAGTATAGCGGCAGGGGGTGAGCAGTACTTC.

The chain links TRBV4-1 to TRBJ2-1; 11 bases match TRBD2. Germline V gene lookup returns CDR1 MGHRA and CDR2 YSYEKL. The ends lost 3 bases at V and 4 bases at J; junction bases unmatched: 2. This CDR3 is built from 15 residues. CDR3 amino acids: CASSHRTSGYNEQFF. The CDR3 coding sequence is TGCGCCAGCAGCCACCGGACTAGCGGGTACAATGAGCAGTTCTTC.

The V call is TRBV9, the J call TRBJ2-7; tentative D call: TRBD1 (6 bases). The CDR3 is made up of 15 amino acids. The V gene's germline CDR1 is SGDLS and CDR2 YYNGEE. Deletions cut 2 bases from V and 3 bases from J, with 15 bases between. The CDR3 spells CASSVRAGEYYEQYF. Here the CDR3 DNA reads TGTGCCAGCAGCGTGAGGGCAGGGGAATACTACGAGCAGTACTTC.

Notes on this clone: A single base is all that separates this from a far larger clone, so a read error is likely. The chain joins TRBV5-1 to TRBJ1-4; TRBD1 is a possible D gene (5 bases). The CDR3 spans 17 residues. Trimming removed 4 bases from V and 8 bases from J, with 24 bases in between. Germline CDR1 and CDR2: SGHRS and YFSETQ. The CDR3 sequence: CASSVGLGVNPGEKLFF. The DNA of the CDR3 is TGCGCCAGCAGCGTGGGTTTGGGGGTGAATCCCGGGGAAAAACTGTTTTTT.

This clone has more than one count but fewer than ten. V is TRBV6-4 and J is TRBJ2-3; TRBD2 matches 11 bases. Germline V lookup: CDR1 MRHNA, CDR2 SNTAGT. The CDR3 has 15 residues. V trimming: 8 bases; J trimming: 4 bases; junction bases outside the gene matches: 8. CDR3 sequence reads: CASSLGTSGPDTQYF. CDR3 in DNA: TGTGCCAGCTCCCTCGGGACTAGCGGACCAGATACGCAGTATTTT.

This clone has just a few counts. This likely reflects a read error, since a far larger clone is one base away. The missing conserved phenylalanine or tryptophan at the end of this CDR3 makes a read error likely. The identical CDR3 is also encoded by other nucleotide sequences in the sample. V is TRBV6-5 and J is TRBJ2-7; 10 bases line up with TRBD1. V shed 4 bases and J 3 bases; nucleotides not matched to a gene: 3. The CDR3 is 14 amino acids. Per germline, CDR1 MNHEY and CDR2 SVGAGI. The CDR3 spells CASSSRTGGYEQYL. CDR3 sequence (DNA): TGTGCCAGCAGTTCCAGGACAGGGGGCTACGAGCAGTACTTA.

The gene calls are TRBV21-1 and TRBJ2-3. TRBV21-1 is deemed a pseudogene. The CDR3 runs 15 residues. The CDR3 protein is CASSKVWRRTDTQYF. The CDR3 DNA follows: TGTGCCAGCAGCAAAGTCTGGCGCCGCACAGATACGCAGTATTTT.